This T cell receptor beta chain was profiled in a study of T cell responses to AZD1222 COVID-19 vaccine. Regarding the study as a whole: Females made up more of the donors, who were largely white British, and clonal diversity may have come out too low. Vaccine-related CD4 TCRs covered spike, predominating at 160-218 and 743-854.

This clone was observed a single time. The antigen is unknown. Profiled with immunoSEQ multiplex PCR; TCRdb holds only in-frame clones, not every one. The sample shows 100,000 or so clones, around 83% of them seen only once. The germline CDR1 and CDR2 sequences are MGHRA and YSYEKL. The CDR3 is made up of 15 amino acids. With 3 bases clipped from V and 9 bases from J, the junction kept 6 bases outside the gene matches. The gene calls are TRBV4-1 and TRBJ2-1; 12 bases line up with TRBD1. The sample here was peripheral blood, taken 28 days after the second AZD1222 dose. The sequence was obtained from an adult who received the AZD1222 COVID-19 vaccine. The CDR3 reads CASSHPGTGGAEQFF. Written as DNA, the CDR3 is TGCGCCAGCAGCCACCCCGGGACAGGGGGCGCTGAGCAGTTCTTC.